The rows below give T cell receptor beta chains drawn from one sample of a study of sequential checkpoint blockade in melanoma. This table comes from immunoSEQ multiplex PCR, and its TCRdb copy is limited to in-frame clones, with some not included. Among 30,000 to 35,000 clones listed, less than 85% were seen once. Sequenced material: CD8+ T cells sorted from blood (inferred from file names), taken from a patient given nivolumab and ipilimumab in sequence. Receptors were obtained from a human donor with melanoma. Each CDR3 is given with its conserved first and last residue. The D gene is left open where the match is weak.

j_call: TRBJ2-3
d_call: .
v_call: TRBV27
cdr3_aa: CASRPTGADTQYF

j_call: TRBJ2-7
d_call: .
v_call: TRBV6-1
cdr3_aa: CASRETYEQYF

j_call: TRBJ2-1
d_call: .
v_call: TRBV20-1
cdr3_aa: CSASYSNEQFF

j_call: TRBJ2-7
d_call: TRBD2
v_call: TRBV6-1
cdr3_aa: CASSAPLPGLASYEQYF

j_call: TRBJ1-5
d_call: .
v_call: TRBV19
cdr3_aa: CASSANVNQPQHF

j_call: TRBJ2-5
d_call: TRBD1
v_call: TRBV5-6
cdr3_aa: CASSLDRGKQYF

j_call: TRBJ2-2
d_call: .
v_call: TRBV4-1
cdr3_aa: CASSQGASNTGELFF

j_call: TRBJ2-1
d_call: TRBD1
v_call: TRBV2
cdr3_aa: CASVAPGTGYNEQFF

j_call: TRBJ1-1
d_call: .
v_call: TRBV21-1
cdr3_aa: CASSPHQENTEAFF

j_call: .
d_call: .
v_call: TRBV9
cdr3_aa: CASSVGDTYEQYF

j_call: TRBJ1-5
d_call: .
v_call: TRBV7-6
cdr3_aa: CASSLRGTDSTLSNQPQHF

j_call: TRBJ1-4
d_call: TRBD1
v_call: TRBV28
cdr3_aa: CASSSPGRQGAVWKLFF

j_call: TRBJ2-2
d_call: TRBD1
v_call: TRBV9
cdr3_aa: CASSVPRDREVSGELFF

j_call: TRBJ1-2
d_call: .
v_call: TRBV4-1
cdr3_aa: CASSQITEDLNYGYTF

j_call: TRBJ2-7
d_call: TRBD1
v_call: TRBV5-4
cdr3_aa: CASSSGTGTYEQYF

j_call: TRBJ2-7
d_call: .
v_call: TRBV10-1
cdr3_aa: CASSEEPGRIDEQYF

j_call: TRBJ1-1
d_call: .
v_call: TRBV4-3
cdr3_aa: CASSQDSALVTEAFF

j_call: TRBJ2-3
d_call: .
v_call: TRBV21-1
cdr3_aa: CASSRSGGATDTQYF

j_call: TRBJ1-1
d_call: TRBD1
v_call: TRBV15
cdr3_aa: CATSTPKAGGRRITEAFF

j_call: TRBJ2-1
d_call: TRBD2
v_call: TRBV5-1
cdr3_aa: CASSPRVGGLGDNEQFF

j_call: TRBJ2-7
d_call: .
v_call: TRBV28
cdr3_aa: CASSETGDSYEQYF

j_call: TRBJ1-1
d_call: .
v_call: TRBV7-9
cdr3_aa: CASSPRDRYTEAFF

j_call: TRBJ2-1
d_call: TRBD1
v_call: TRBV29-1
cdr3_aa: CSARQGEDEQFF

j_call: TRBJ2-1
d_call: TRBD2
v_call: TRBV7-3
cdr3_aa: CASSLFRGRGNEQFF

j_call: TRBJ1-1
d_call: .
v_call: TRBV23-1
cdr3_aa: CASSQSRGSVSGAEAFF

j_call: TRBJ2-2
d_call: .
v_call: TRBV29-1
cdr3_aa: CSVEKREERFTGELFF

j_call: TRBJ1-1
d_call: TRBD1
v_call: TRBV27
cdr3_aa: CASSKTGGMNTEAFF

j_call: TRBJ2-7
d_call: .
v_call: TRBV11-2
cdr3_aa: CASSLDRKGVHYEQYF

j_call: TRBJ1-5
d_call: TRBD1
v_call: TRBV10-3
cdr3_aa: CAISGGTGGQPQHF

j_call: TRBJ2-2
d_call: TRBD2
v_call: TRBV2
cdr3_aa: CAIMGLIEEANTGELFF

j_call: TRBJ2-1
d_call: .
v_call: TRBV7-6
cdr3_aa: CASSLEQGTDEQFF

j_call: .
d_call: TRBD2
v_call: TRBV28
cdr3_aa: CASSLLEGLAGGRRSLSTYEQYF

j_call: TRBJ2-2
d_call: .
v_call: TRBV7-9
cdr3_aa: CASSEGTYNTGELFF

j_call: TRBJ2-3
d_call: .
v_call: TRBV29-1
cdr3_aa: CSVDRDTQYF

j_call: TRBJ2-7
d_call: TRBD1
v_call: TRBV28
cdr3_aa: CASSSPRRQGYEQYF

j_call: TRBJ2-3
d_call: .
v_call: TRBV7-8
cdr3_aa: CASSWERLASTDTQYF

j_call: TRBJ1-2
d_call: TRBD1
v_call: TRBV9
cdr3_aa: CASSVESGTGGGGRQGYTF

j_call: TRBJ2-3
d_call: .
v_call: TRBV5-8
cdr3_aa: CASLTGLDTQYF

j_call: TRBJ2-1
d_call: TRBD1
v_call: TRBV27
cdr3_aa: CASSLGPGQGLAEQFF

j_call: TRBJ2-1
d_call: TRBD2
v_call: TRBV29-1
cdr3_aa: CSVGLADDNEQFF

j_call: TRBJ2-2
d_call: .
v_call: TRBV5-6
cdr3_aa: CASSLLEAGELFF

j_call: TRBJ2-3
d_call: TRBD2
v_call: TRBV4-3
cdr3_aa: CASSPRDGGYRTDTQYF

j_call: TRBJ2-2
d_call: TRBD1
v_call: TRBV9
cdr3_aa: CASSVEGTGDTGELFF

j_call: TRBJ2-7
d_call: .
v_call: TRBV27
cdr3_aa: CASISYRQGSYEQYF

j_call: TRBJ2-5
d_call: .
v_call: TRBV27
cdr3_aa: CASSPTSGETQYF

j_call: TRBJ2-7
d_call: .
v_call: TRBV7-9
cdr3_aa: CASRSPGQTYEQYF

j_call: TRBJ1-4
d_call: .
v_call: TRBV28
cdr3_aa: CASSYTATNEKLFF

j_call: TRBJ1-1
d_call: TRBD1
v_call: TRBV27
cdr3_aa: CASSLSTGGNTEAFF

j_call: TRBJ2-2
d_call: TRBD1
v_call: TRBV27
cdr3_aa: CASSNRGNTGELFF

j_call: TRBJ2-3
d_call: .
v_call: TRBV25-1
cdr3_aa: CASSEGQGWADTQYF

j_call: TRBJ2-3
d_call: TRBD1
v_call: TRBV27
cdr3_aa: CASSTRDRVSYF

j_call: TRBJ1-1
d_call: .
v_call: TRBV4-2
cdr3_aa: CASSQDSHREYTEAFF

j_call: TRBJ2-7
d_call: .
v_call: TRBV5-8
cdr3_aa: CASSSPYRSSYEQYF

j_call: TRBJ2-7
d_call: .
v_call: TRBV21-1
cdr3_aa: CASSTQRRQGTYEQYF

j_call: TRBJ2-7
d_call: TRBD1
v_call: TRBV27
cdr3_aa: CASSLGDGTGKREQYF

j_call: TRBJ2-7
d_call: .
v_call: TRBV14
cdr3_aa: CASSPPDKFPYEQYF

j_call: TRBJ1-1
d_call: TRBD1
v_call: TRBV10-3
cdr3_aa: CAISEPTGEGTEAFF

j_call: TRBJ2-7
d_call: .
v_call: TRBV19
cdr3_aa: CASSMGDSSYEQYF

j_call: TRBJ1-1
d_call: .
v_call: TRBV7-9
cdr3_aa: CASTWSGAGNTEAFF

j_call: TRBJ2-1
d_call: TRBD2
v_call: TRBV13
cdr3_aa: CASSLDGGGVNEQFF